One T cell receptor beta chain is described in this entry. Its antigen is not identified. The sample belongs to a study of metastatic and nonmetastatic thyroid tumors. Background on the study: Repertoire data that came from the blood and tumor or nodule tissue of malignant and benign thyroid patients were compared. Regarding the study as a whole: As reported, TCR beta diversity in blood and tumor was significantly higher in malignant thyroid tumors than in benign nodules.

There are 15 residues in the CDR3. CDR1 is SGDLS, CDR2 YYNGEE, per germline. The germline V and J ends were trimmed by 1 base and 7 bases, with 12 bases remaining between them. Authors' data handling: Differences in CDR3 between clinicopathological groups were drawn on to build a classifier intended to discriminate distant-metastatic papillary thyroid cancer patients. MiXCR re-clonotyped the PCR reads for TCRdb. The authors' filters were not applied to this entry. Of about 6,400 clones listed, 25% to 30% are singletons. Every patient was untreated before thyroid surgery. Source material: adjacent normal tissue. The chain has TRBV9 and TRBJ1-6; TRBD1 might be the D (5 bases). The receptor was derived from a female donor with papillary thyroid cancer or a benign thyroid nodule (not recorded which). Some clones in this sample may be carry-over from other donors' samples. CDR3 bases: TGTGCCAGCAGCGTAACTCAGGGAGCGAATTCACCCCTCCACTTT. Encoded protein: CASSVTQGANSPLHF. Drawing the rest from reference TRBV9 and TRBJ1-6, the complete variable domain is DSGVTQTPKHLITATGQRVTLRCSPRSGDLSVYWYQQSLDQGLQFLIQYYNGEERAKGNILERFSAQQFPDLHSELNLSSLELGDSALYFCASSVTQGANSPLHFGNGTRLTVT.